Given below is one TCR beta chain in context. Its antigen is unknown. The record originates from a study of OX40 agonist ivuxolimab in advanced cancers. Regarding the study as a whole: CD4+ and CD8+ blood T cells expanded clonally by week 6 at 0.1 to 3.0 mg/kg.

The method was immunoSEQ multiplex PCR; TCRdb's version includes in-frame clones alone and lacks a portion of them. The repertoire has tens of thousands of clones, roughly 86% of them found once; the top ten carry under 30%. CDR3 size: 15 residues. Unmatched junction bases numbered 15, after V lost 6 bases and J lost 10 bases. CDR1 is MDHEN, CDR2 SYDVKM, per germline. The sample here was CD4+ or CD8+ T cells sorted from blood, taken in a trial of the OX40 agonist ivuxolimab. The TCR originated in an adult with an advanced solid tumor such as melanoma, head and neck, liver or kidney cancer. The chain joins TRBV28 to TRBJ2-1, with 7 bases that match TRBD1. Written as DNA, the CDR3 is TGTGCCAGCAGACCCACCGAGACAGGGCTAAGGGAGCAGTTCTTC. Its translation is CASRPTETGLREQFF.